This record looks at one T cell receptor (beta chain) sequence and its context. Its antigen remains unidentified. These data belong to a study of T-cell memory formation after mild COVID-19. Study conclusions and caveats: Specificity for SARS-CoV-2 was not confirmed among the second-wave clones peaking on day 37. A second wave expanding day 15 to 37 was CD4+-biased; contracting clones were balanced.

The germline gives CDR1 LGHNA, CDR2 YSLEER. After removal of 3 bases from V and 0 bases from J, the junction contained 2 bases not matched to a gene. The CDR3 sequence is 16 residues long. 5'RACE, which relied on constant-segment primers, yielded TCR alpha and TCR beta cDNA libraries carrying sample barcodes and UMIs. A single record per CDR3 protein comes from TCRdb applying MiXCR to the 5' RACE reads. Here the sample spans around 470,000 distinct CDR3 sequences, around 20% being singletons. The chain links TRBV4-3 to TRBJ2-6, with TRBD1 matching 7 bases. This TCR was sampled from an adult woman who had mild COVID-19 (a few samples of this study predate the infection). Cell type and time point are not known. Sequencing was done on a sample of PBMCs or a T cell subset sorted from them (not recorded which). Here the CDR3 DNA reads TGCGCCAGCAGCCAGAACAGGGGCTCTGGGGCCAACGTCCTGACTTTC. Protein product: CASSQNRGSGANVLTF.